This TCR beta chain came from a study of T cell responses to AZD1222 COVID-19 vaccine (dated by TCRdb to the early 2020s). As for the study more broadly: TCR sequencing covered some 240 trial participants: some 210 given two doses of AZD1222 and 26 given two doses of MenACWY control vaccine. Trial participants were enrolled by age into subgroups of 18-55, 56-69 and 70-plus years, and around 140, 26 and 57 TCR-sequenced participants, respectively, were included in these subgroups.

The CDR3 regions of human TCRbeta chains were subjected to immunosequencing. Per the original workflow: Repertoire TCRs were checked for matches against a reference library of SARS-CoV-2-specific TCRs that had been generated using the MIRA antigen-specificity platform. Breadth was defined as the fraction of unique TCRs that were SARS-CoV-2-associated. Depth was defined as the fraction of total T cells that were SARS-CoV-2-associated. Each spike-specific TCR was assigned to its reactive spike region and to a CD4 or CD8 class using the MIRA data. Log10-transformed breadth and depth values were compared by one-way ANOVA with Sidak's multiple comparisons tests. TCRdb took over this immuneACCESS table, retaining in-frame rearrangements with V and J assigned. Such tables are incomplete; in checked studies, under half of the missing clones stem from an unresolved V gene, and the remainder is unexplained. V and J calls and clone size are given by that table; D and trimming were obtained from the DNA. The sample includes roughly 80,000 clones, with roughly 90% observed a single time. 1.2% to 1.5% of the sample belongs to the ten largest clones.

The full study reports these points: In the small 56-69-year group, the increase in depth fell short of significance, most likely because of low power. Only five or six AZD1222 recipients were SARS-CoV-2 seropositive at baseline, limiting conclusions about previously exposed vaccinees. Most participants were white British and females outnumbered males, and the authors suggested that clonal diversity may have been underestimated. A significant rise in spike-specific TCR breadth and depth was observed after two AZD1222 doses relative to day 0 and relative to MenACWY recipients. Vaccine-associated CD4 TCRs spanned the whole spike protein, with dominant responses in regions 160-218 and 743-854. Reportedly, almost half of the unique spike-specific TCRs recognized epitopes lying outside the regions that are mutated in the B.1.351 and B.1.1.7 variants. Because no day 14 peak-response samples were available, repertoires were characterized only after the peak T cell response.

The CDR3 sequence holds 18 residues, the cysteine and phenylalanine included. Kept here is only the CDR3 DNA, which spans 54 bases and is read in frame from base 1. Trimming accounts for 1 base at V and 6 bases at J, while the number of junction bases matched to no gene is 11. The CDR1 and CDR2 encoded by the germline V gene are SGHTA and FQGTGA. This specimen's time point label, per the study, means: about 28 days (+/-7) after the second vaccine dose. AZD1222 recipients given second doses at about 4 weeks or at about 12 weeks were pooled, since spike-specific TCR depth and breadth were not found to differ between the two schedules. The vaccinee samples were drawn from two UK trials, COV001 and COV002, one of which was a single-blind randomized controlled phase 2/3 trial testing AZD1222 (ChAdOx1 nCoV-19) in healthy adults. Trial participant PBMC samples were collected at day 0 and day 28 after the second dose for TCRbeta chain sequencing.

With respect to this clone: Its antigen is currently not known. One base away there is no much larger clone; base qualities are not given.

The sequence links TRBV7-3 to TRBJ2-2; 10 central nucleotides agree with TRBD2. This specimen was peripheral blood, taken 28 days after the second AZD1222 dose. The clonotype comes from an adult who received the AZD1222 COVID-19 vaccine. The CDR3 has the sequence CASSLNVASGGAPGELFF. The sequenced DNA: TGTGCCAGCAGCTTAAATGTCGCCAGCGGGGGGGCACCCGGGGAGCTGTTTTTT.